These T cell receptor beta chains were read from a single sample in a study of shared clonotypes between healthy human individuals. Repertoires were generated with immunoSEQ multiplex PCR, while TCRdb's copy carries only in-frame clones and drops some. The sample includes roughly 2.5 million clones, roughly 92% of them seen just once. Input material: naive CD4+ T cells sorted from blood. These receptors came from a man younger than 30 in good health. Both conserved end residues are trimmed from each CDR3. The order of the fields is J gene, V gene, CDR3 protein.

j_call: TRBJ2-7; v_call: TRBV9; cdr3_aa: ASSASPQQGVGDEQY
j_call: TRBJ2-1; v_call: TRBV28; cdr3_aa: ASSLVRAEQF
j_call: TRBJ2-5; v_call: TRBV7-9; cdr3_aa: ASSLVLAGGPETQY
j_call: TRBJ1-2; v_call: TRBV28; cdr3_aa: ASSAGTAGRGYT
j_call: TRBJ2-7; v_call: TRBV18; cdr3_aa: ASSPQAETGQY
j_call: TRBJ2-6; v_call: TRBV19; cdr3_aa: ASSIDLRGAGANVLT
j_call: TRBJ2-5; v_call: TRBV10-2; cdr3_aa: ASSSRLLGETQY
j_call: TRBJ2-3; v_call: TRBV28; cdr3_aa: ASSDRGSFSTPTQY
j_call: TRBJ2-3; v_call: TRBV28; cdr3_aa: ASRIRGASTDTQY
j_call: TRBJ2-7; v_call: TRBV27; cdr3_aa: ASSKWARDRAISSYEQY
j_call: TRBJ2-3; v_call: TRBV5-1; cdr3_aa: ASSLLGLVPLVGTQY
j_call: TRBJ2-5; v_call: TRBV30; cdr3_aa: AWGLVEETQY
j_call: TRBJ2-3; v_call: TRBV7-9; cdr3_aa: ASSLARLPTDTQY
j_call: TRBJ1-4; v_call: TRBV6-6; cdr3_aa: ASSEWLVNEKLF